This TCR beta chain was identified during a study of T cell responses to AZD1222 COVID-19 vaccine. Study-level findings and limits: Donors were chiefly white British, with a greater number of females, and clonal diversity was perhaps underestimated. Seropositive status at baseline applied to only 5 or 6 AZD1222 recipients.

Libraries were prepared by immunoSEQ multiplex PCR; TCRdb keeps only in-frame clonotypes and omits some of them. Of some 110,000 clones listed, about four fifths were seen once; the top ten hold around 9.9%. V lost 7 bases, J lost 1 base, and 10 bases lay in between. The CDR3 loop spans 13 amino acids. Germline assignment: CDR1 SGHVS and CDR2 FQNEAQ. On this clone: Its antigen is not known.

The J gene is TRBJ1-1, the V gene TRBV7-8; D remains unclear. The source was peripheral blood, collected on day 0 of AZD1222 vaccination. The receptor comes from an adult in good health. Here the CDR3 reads CASTLSWNTEAFF. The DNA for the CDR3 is TGTGCCAGCACCCTCTCCTGGAACACTGAAGCTTTCTTT.